The T cell receptor beta chain described here comes from a study of cytomegalovirus exposure and HLA in healthy donors. Vbeta (60) and Jbeta (13) primers were used in the PCR. Clones were read by immunoSEQ multiplex PCR, and TCRdb kept only the in-frame ones, dropping some. The sample yields approximately 150,000 clones, roughly 80% seen once. This clone was detected once. Germline is not matched at one junction end, which may reflect a read error. The CDR3 length is 19 residues. CDR1 and CDR2 from the germline V gene are LNHDA and SQIVND (reference sequence). Material: PBMCs. The chain joins TRBV19 to TRBJ2-4; D remains unclear. The origin of this receptor is a man aged 35 to 55 in good health and CMV-seronegative. CDR3 protein: CASGIEALRPGLAKNIQYF. For the CDR3, the DNA is TGTGCCAGTGGTATAGAGGCACTGCGACCCGGGTTAGCCAAAAACATTCAGTACTTC.